The T cell receptor beta chain under discussion was sequenced for a study of radiotherapy plus CTLA-4 blockade in lung cancer. Concerning this clone: Its antigen is undetermined.

The study, taken as a whole, reports: TCR clones of tumor origin grew in blood after radiotherapy plus ipilimumab. Early blood T cell clone dynamics reportedly forecast response best, with interferon-beta.

TCRdb's copy holds only in-frame clones and misses some; the assay was immunoSEQ multiplex PCR. Of roughly 77,000 clones in the sample, less than 85% were seen once. The germline V gene encodes CDR1 MDHEN and CDR2 SYDVKM. Trimming removed 2 bases from V and 0 bases from J, with 10 bases in between. This CDR3 is 15 amino acids long. The origin of this receptor is a human donor with non-small cell lung cancer whose response to radiotherapy plus ipilimumab could not be evaluated. The sequencing used peripheral blood, collected from a patient treated with radiotherapy plus ipilimumab. The J gene is TRBJ1-1, the V gene TRBV28, with D perhaps TRBD1 (6 bases). CDR3 sequence reads: CASSLRRQVNTEAFF. The CDR3 DNA sequence: TGTGCCAGCAGTTTAAGGAGACAGGTGAACACTGAAGCTTTCTTT.